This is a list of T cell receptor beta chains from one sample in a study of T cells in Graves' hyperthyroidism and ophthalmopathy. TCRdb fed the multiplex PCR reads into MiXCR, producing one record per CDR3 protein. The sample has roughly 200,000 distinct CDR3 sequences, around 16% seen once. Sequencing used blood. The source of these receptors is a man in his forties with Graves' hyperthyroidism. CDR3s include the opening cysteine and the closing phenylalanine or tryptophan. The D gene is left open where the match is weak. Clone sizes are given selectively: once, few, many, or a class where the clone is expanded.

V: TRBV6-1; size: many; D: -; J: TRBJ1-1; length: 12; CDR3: CASSPPVAEAFF; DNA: TGTGCCAGCAGCCCCCCGGTAGCTGAAGCTTTCTTT
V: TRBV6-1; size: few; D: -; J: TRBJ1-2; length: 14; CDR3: CASSEGHTYPGYTF; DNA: TGTGCCAGCAGCGAAGGACACACATATCCTGGCTACACCTTC
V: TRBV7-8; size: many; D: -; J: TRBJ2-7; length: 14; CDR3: CASSSKTGPLEQYF; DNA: TGTGCCAGCAGCTCAAAGACAGGCCCCCTCGAGCAGTACTTC
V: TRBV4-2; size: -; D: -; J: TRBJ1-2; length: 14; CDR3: CASSQGIGEDGYTF; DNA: TGTGCCAGCAGCCAAGGTATAGGGGAAGACGGCTACACCTTC
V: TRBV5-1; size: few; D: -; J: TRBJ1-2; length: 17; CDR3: CASTPYSGQGPNYGYTF; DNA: TGCGCCAGCACCCCCTATTCCGGGCAGGGCCCCAACTATGGCTACACCTTC
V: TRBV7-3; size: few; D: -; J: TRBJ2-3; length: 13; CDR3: CASLDSGADTQYF; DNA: TGTGCCAGCCTGGACAGTGGGGCAGATACGCAGTATTTT
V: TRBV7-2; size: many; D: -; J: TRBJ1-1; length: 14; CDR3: CASSLAAVNTEAFF; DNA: TGTGCCAGCAGCTTAGCGGCGGTGAACACTGAAGCTTTCTTT
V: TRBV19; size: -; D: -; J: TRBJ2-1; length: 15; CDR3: CASSMGQGTMSEQFF; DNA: TGTGCCAGTAGTATGGGGCAGGGGACGATGAGTGAGCAGTTCTTC
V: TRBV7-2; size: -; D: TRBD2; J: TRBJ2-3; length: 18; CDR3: CASSFNPGLAGGQDTQYF; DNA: TGTGCCAGCAGCTTCAATCCTGGACTAGCGGGGGGGCAAGATACGCAGTATTTT
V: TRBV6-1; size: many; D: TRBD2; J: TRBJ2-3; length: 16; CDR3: CASSAGLAGSTDTQYF; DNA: TGTGCCAGCAGTGCCGGACTAGCGGGGAGCACAGATACGCAGTATTTT
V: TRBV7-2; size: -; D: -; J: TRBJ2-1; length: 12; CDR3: CASSLGGTEQFF; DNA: TGTGCCAGCAGCTTGGGGGGCACTGAGCAGTTCTTC
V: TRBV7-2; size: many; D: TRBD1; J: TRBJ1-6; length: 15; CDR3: CASSPRGQGGPPLHF; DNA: TGTGCCAGCAGCCCCCGGGGGCAGGGGGGCCCACCCCTCCACTTT